These 30 T cell receptor beta chains share one sample of origin, sequenced in a study of shared clonotypes between healthy human individuals. Sequencing used immunoSEQ multiplex PCR; TCRdb keeps in-frame clones, though not all of them. This table has 450,000 to 500,000 clones, 79% appearing once. Source material: PBMCs. All receptors come from a woman in her thirties or forties in good health. Some clones in this sample may be carry-over from other donors' samples.

This clone occurred a few times. V is TRBV7-2 and J is TRBJ2-7, with TRBD2 matching 11 bases. V gave up 2 bases and J gave up 4 bases; unmatched junction bases: 13. The CDR3 contains 18 residues. The germline CDR1 and CDR2 sequences are SGHTA and FQGNSA. The CDR3 sequence is CASSLMASGRTSPYEQYF. CDR3 sequence (DNA): TGTGCCAGCAGCTTAATGGCTAGCGGGAGGACTAGTCCATACGAGCAGTACTTC.

The genes are TRBV18 and TRBJ2-5; D possibly uses TRBD1 or TRBD2 (5 bases each). V was trimmed by 2 bases and J by 4 bases, leaving 11 bases between them. Per germline, CDR1 KGHSH and CDR2 LQKENI. There are 14 residues in the CDR3. The CDR3 here is CASSPGTTRETQYF. The CDR3 DNA sequence: TGTGCCAGCTCACCAGGGACGACAAGAGAGACCCAGTACTTC.

This chain connects TRBV2 to TRBJ1-1; D is uncertain. The germline gives CDR1 SNHLY, CDR2 FYNNEI. The CDR3 contains 14 residues. V lost 3 bases and J lost 5, with 13 bases in between. The CDR3 nucleotides read TGTGCCAGCAGTGATACATTTCGGGGTACTGAAGCTTTCTTT. Its protein product is CASSDTFRGTEAFF.

Comments on this clone: This sample includes further DNA sequences coding for the same CDR3. The chain is built from TRBV11-2 and TRBJ2-3; 10 bases are a match to TRBD2. V was pared by 3 bases and J by 2 bases, with 2 bases of the junction left unmatched. CDR3 length: 15 amino acids. Germline V CDR1 and CDR2: SGHAT, FQNNGV. The CDR3 loop reads CASSFSGRDTDTQYF. The CDR3 DNA reads TGTGCCAGCAGCTTCAGCGGGAGGGACACAGATACGCAGTATTTT.

About this clone: This may be a read error, as it is one base from a much larger clone. The chain employs TRBV4-3 and TRBJ2-3; 8 bases are shared with TRBD1. Germline values: CDR1 LGHNA, CDR2 YSLEER. There are 13 residues in the CDR3. Losses at the gene ends were 5 bases for V and 4 bases for J; bases not matched to a gene: 2. The chain's CDR3 is CASSLQGADTQYF. The DNA of the CDR3 is TGCGCCAGCAGCTTACAGGGGGCAGATACGCAGTATTTT.

The rearrangement joins TRBV2 to TRBJ2-7, with 9 bases lining up with TRBD2. The CDR3 has 14 residues. Germline V gives CDR1 SNHLY, CDR2 FYNNEI. Losses at the gene ends were 8 bases for V and 3 bases for J; bases not matched to a gene: 8. The CDR3 reads CASGLAGSHYEQYF. The DNA for the CDR3 is TGTGCCAGCGGGCTAGCGGGAAGTCACTACGAGCAGTACTTC.

The V gene is TRBV25-1, the J gene TRBJ2-5, with 8 bases aligning to TRBD2. The ends lost 2 bases at V and 4 bases at J; junction bases unmatched: 3. The CDR3 spans 14 residues. Looked up from germline, CDR1 is MGHDK and CDR2 is SYGVNS. The CDR3 is CASSETGGAETQYF. The CDR3 nucleotides read TGTGCCAGCAGTGAAACGGGGGGGGCAGAGACCCAGTACTTC. The whole variable domain, filled in from reference TRBV25-1 and TRBJ2-5, reads EADIYQTPRYLVIGTGKKITLECSQTMGHDKMYWYQQDPGMELHLIHYSYGVNSTEKGDLSSESTVSRIRTEHFPLTLESARPSHTSQYLCASSETGGAETQYFGPGTRLLVL.

The rearrangement joins TRBV4-1 to TRBJ2-4; D unclear. V shed 2 bases and J shed 3 bases, with 8 bases lying between them. The germline V gene has CDR1 MGHRA and CDR2 YSYEKL. CDR3 length: 14 residues. DNA of the CDR3: TGCGCCAGCAGCCAATTGGTGGGCAAAAACATTCAGTACTTC. Its translation is CASSQLVGKNIQYF.

The chain couples TRBV30 to TRBJ2-1; 13 bases line up with TRBD2. The germline V gene encodes CDR1 GTSNPN and CDR2 SVGIG (reference sequence). The CDR3 contains 12 residues. The trim removed 6 bases at V and 12 bases at J, leaving 5 bases unmatched. The CDR3 DNA sequence: TGTGCCTGCGGACTAGCGGGAGTGGTGCAGTTCTTC. Protein sequence: CACGLAGVVQFF.

J is TRBJ2-5 and V is TRBV5-1; possible D gene TRBD2, 6 bases. There are 14 residues in the CDR3. Looked up from germline, CDR1 is SGHRS and CDR2 is YFSETQ. Trimming stripped 0 bases from V and 5 bases from J, with 11 bases between. The CDR3 is CASSLGGLGETQYF. DNA for the CDR3: TGCGCCAGCAGCTTGGGGGGACTTGGGGAGACCCAGTACTTC.

The chain has TRBV7-8 and TRBJ2-7, with 8 bases matching TRBD2. Germline V gene sequence: CDR1 SGHVS, CDR2 FQNEAQ. V shed 5 bases and J 7 bases; nucleotides not matched to a gene: 7. The CDR3 has 13 residues. CDR3 DNA: TGTGCCAGCAGCACGAGGACTAGCTTGGAGCAGTACTTC. Residues: CASSTRTSLEQYF.

As for this clone: A much larger clone differs from this one at a single base, so this may be a read error. The chain couples TRBV5-6 to TRBJ2-1, with no clear D. CDR3 length: 16 amino acids. Germline V gene sequence: CDR1 SGHDT, CDR2 YYEEEE. CDR3 amino acids: CACRPELGLGYNEQFF. The CDR3 DNA reads TGTGCCTGCAGACCTGAGCTTGGGCTTGGTTACAATGAGCAGTTCTTC.

The rearrangement links TRBV7-2 to TRBJ2-1; D might be TRBD1 (5 bases). Germline V CDR1 and CDR2: SGHTA, FQGNSA. The CDR3 has 13 amino acids. V lost 5 bases to trimming and J lost 4 bases, with 9 bases between them. CDR3 in amino acids: CASSRTGYNEQFF. CDR3 sequence (DNA): TGTGCCAGCAGCCGTACAGGATACAATGAGCAGTTCTTC.

This rearrangement joins TRBV7-3 to TRBJ2-1, with a tentative D call TRBD2 (6 bases). Germline CDR1 is SGHTA and CDR2 is FQGTGA. This CDR3 spans 13 amino acids. V shed 5 bases and J shed 5 bases, with 10 bases lying between them. CDR3 DNA: TGTGCCAGCAGCCTGGGACTGAACAATGAGCAGTTCTTC. It codes for CASSLGLNNEQFF.

In DNA form, the CDR3 reads TGTGCCACCAGCGTCCGGGACAGGGCAAATCAGCCCCAGCATTTT. This codes for CATSVRDRANQPQHF. V is TRBV15 and J is TRBJ1-5, with 9 nucleotides matching TRBD1. The length of the CDR3 is 15 residues. Trimming removed 5 bases from V and 4 bases from J; junction bases left unmatched: 6. CDR1 and CDR2 from the germline V gene are LNHNV and YYDKDF (reference sequence).

The chain recombines TRBV28 with TRBJ2-1, with 9 bases identical to TRBD1. Germline V gives CDR1 MDHEN, CDR2 SYDVKM. V gave up 4 bases and J gave up 6 bases; unmatched junction bases: 7. This CDR3 is built from 15 residues. CDR3 region: CASSSTGTGRNEQFF. DNA for the CDR3: TGTGCCAGCAGTTCTACCGGGACAGGGCGCAATGAGCAGTTCTTC.

This clone was seen just once. The chain has TRBV6-1 and TRBJ2-7; D perhaps matches TRBD2 (6 bases). The CDR3 spans 13 residues. Trimming shortened V by 7 bases and J by 3 bases, and 13 bases separated the two germline ends. Looked up from germline, CDR1 is MNHNS and CDR2 is SASEGT. The CDR3 nucleotides read TGTGCCAGCACTAGCGCGGGGTACTACGAGCAGTACTTC. Residues: CASTSAGYYEQYF.

J is TRBJ2-5 and V is TRBV6-5; D uncertain. The germline CDR1 and CDR2 sequences are MNHEY and SVGAGI. V was pared by 2 bases and J by 2 bases, with 6 bases between. This CDR3 contains 13 residues. CDR3 amino acids: CASSYGQQETQYF. CDR3 nucleotide sequence: TGTGCCAGCAGTTACGGTCAACAAGAGACCCAGTACTTC.

The chain links TRBV7-2 to TRBJ2-7; no clear D gene. This CDR3 comprises 14 residues. V was pared by 1 base and J by 9 bases, with 16 bases between. Germline V gene lookup returns CDR1 SGHTA and CDR2 FQGNSA. CDR3 region: CASSLDSGIGRQYF. The CDR3 region has the DNA TGTGCCAGCAGCTTAGATAGTGGGATCGGTAGGCAGTACTTC.

This chain uses TRBV12-5 with TRBJ2-3, with D maybe TRBD1 (6 bases). V lost 6 bases and J lost 0, with 34 bases in between. Looked up from germline, CDR1 is LGHNT and CDR2 is FRNRAP. There are 22 residues in the CDR3. The CDR3: CASGLTTRDTSYGVASTDTQYF. In nucleotides, the CDR3 is TGTGCTAGTGGCCTGACAACCCGGGACACGTCTTACGGGGTGGCTAGCACAGATACGCAGTATTTT.

CDR3 nucleotide sequence: TGTGCCACCAGCATAGGGACAGGGGCTAGTGATTCGCAGTTCTTC. This encodes CATSIGTGASDSQFF. This chain connects TRBV15 to TRBJ2-1, with 10 bases aligning to TRBD1. The germline CDR1 and CDR2 sequences are LNHNV and YYDKDF (reference sequence). V dropped 4 bases and J dropped 12; count of bases not matched to a gene: 12. The CDR3 has 15 amino acids.

The V call is TRBV28, the J call TRBJ1-1, with D unclear. Germline V gives CDR1 MDHEN, CDR2 SYDVKM. V was cut by 3 bases and J by 4 bases, with 6 bases left in between. The CDR3 is 12 amino acids. The CDR3 region has the DNA TGTGCCAGCAGTTTGTTTTCCACTGAAGCTTTCTTT. Protein sequence: CASSLFSTEAFF.

Concerning this clone: Only one base separates this from a far larger clonotype, so it likely reflects a read error. Additional DNA sequences in this sample encode the identical CDR3. This chain joins TRBV5-4 and TRBJ2-7, with no clear D. Per germline, CDR1 SGHNT and CDR2 YYREEE (reference sequence). Trimming removed 4 bases at V and 5 bases at J, with 13 bases between. This CDR3 contains 13 residues. CDR3 nucleotides: TGTGCCAGCAGCCTCTCTTCCATCCACGAGCAGTACTTC. It translates to CASSLSSIHEQYF. Complete variable domain (other parts from reference TRBV5-4 and TRBJ2-7): ETGVTQSPTHLIKTRGQQVTLRCSSQSGHNTVSWYQQALGQGPQFIFQYYREEENGRGNFPPRFSGLQFPNYSSELNVNALELDDSALYLCASSLSSIHEQYFGPGTRLTVT.

Concerning this clone: Distinct nucleotide sequences in the sample also encode this CDR3. V gene TRBV27 combines with J gene TRBJ1-2; D gene uncertain. The CDR3 is 12 amino acids. V was clipped by 4 bases and J by 13 bases, with 16 bases between them. The V gene's germline CDR1 is MNHEY and CDR2 SMNVEV (reference sequence). The CDR3 loop reads CASSSRYGGSTF. In nucleotides, the CDR3 is TGTGCCAGCAGTTCACGTTACGGAGGCAGCACCTTC.

This clone has at least ten counts. Other nucleotide sequences in the sample specify the same CDR3. The V call is TRBV29-1, the J call TRBJ1-5; a weak D match, TRBD1 (6 bases). Germline V gene sequence: CDR1 SQVTM, CDR2 ANQGSEA. V lost 4 bases and J lost 4, with 11 bases in between. There are 13 residues in the CDR3. CDR3 loop: CSVAQGPNQPQHF. The CDR3 bases are TGCAGCGTTGCCCAGGGGCCAAATCAGCCCCAGCATTTT.

The chain carries TRBV2 and TRBJ1-4; TRBD1 aligns across 8 bases. The germline CDR1 and CDR2 sequences are SNHLY and FYNNEI. V gave up 6 bases and J gave up 8 bases; unmatched junction bases: 8. The CDR3 runs 14 residues. CDR3 loop: CASSPQGAAEKLFF. The CDR3 nucleotides read TGTGCCAGCAGCCCTCAGGGGGCGGCGGAAAAACTGTTTTTT.

V gene TRBV11-2 combines with J gene TRBJ1-2; D ambiguous. The germline CDR1 and CDR2 sequences are SGHAT and FQNNGV. Trimming shortened V by 5 bases and J by 8 bases, and 15 bases separated the two germline ends. The CDR3 length is 13 residues. Here the CDR3 reads CASSPVIYRGYTF. The DNA for the CDR3 is TGTGCCAGCAGCCCGGTAATCTACCGGGGCTACACCTTC.

The CDR3, as DNA: TGTGCCAGCAGCTTAGCCGGTCCGCCTAATTCACCCCTCCACTTT. Amino acids: CASSLAGPPNSPLHF. The genes are TRBV7-3 and TRBJ1-6; no clear D. This CDR3 comprises 15 residues. V was cut by 2 bases and J by 6 bases, with 11 bases left in between. Germline CDR1 is SGHTA and CDR2 is FQGTGA.

The V gene is TRBV5-1, the J gene TRBJ1-2; D unresolved. Germline assignment: CDR1 SGHRS and CDR2 YFSETQ. This CDR3 contains 19 residues. Trimming removed 0 bases from V and 0 bases from J, with 21 bases in between. The CDR3 protein is CASSLDGRGGLSSNYGYTF. The CDR3 coding sequence is TGCGCCAGCAGCTTGGACGGACGGGGAGGGCTGTCCTCTAACTATGGCTACACCTTC.

The chain couples TRBV4-2 to TRBJ2-7, with D perhaps matching TRBD2 (5 bases). V was shortened by 1 base and J by 5 bases, with 12 bases between the two germline ends. The CDR3 has 14 residues. CDR1 and CDR2 from the germline V gene are LGHNA and YNFKEQ. The chain's CDR3 is CASSQVGGRDEQYF. The CDR3 DNA sequence: TGTGCCAGCAGCCAAGTGGGCGGGCGGGACGAGCAGTACTTC.